These T cell receptor beta chains were read from a single sample in a study of cytomegalovirus exposure and HLA in healthy donors. TCRdb's table, derived via immunoSEQ multiplex PCR, lists solely in-frame clones and lacks some. This table has about 160,000 clones, over 75% appearing once. Material for sequencing was PBMCs. The source of these receptors is a woman aged 50 to 65 in good health and CMV-seropositive. CDR3s include the opening cysteine and the closing phenylalanine or tryptophan. The D gene is left open where the match is weak. Only some rows state a clone size, as once, few, many or a class for expanded clones.

j_call v_call clone_size d_call cdr3_nt cdr3_aa
TRBJ1-3 TRBV11-2 - TRBD1 TGTGCCAGCAGCTTGACAGGGCTAGCTGGAAACACCATATATTTT CASSLTGLAGNTIYF
TRBJ2-2 TRBV5-5 - - TGTGCCAGCAGCTCAGGGGTGGAGAACACCGGGGAGCTGTTTTTT CASSSGVENTGELFF
TRBJ2-5 TRBV5-1 - - TGCGCCAGCAGCTTGGCCCCCCAGGGAGGGGGAGAGACCCAGTACTTC CASSLAPQGGGETQYF
TRBJ2-5 TRBV27 - TRBD1 TGTGCCAGCAGCGGATTAGGGACAGGGGAAGAGACCCAGTACTTC CASSGLGTGEETQYF
TRBJ1-2 TRBV27 - TRBD1 TGTGCCAGCAGTGACAACAGGGGCAACTATGGCTACACCTTC CASSDNRGNYGYTF
TRBJ1-2 TRBV4-3 once - TGCGCCAGCAGCCACGACAGAGGGGGTCCTGGGGGCTACACCTTC CASSHDRGGPGGYTF
TRBJ2-4 TRBV6-7 - - TGTGCCAGCAGAGGAGTTAAAAACATTCAGTACTTC CASRGVKNIQYF
TRBJ2-5 TRBV29-1 - TRBD2 TGCAGCGTTGAACTGCTAGCGGAGACCCAAGAGACCCAGTACTTC CSVELLAETQETQYF
TRBJ1-5 TRBV18 few - TGTGCCAGCTCACTCAGACAGGTTGAGTATCAGCCCCAGCATTTT CASSLRQVEYQPQHF
TRBJ1-1 TRBV29-1 - - TGCAGCGTCCCGACGGACAGTAACATGAACACTGAAGCTTTCTTT CSVPTDSNMNTEAFF
TRBJ2-1 TRBV7-9 - TRBD1 TGTGCCAGCAACCGACAGGGCAAAAATGAGCAGTTCTTC CASNRQGKNEQFF
TRBJ1-3 TRBV9 - - TGTGCCAGCAGCGTAGCAGGAAACACCATATATTTT CASSVAGNTIYF
TRBJ1-1 TRBV7-6 - - TGTGCCAGCAGCCAGGGGCGAGGCACTGAAGCTTTCTTT CASSQGRGTEAFF
TRBJ2-1 TRBV27 - TRBD2 TGTGCCAGCAGTTGGGGACTAGCGGGAGGCACGTACAATGAGCAGTTCTTC CASSWGLAGGTYNEQFF
TRBJ1-5 TRBV30 - - TGTGCCTGGAGTGCACTTGCGGACAGTATGAGCAATCAGCCCCAGCATTTT CAWSALADSMSNQPQHF
TRBJ2-5 TRBV27 few TRBD2 TGTGCCAGCAGCGGACTAGCGCAAGAGACCCAGTACTTC CASSGLAQETQYF
TRBJ1-2 TRBV11-2 - - TGTGCCAGCAGCGCAAGACAGCGCACTAACTATGGCTACACCTTC CASSARQRTNYGYTF
TRBJ1-2 TRBV5-1 - - TGCGCCAGCAGCAGAAGTACAGGGACCGAAAACTATGGCTACACCTTC CASSRSTGTENYGYTF
TRBJ1-4 TRBV11-2 once - TGTGCCAGCAGCTTAGGGATGACCGAGGCCGAAAAACTGTTTTTT CASSLGMTEAEKLFF
TRBJ2-3 TRBV7-2 - TRBD2 TGTGCCAGCAGCTTGACTAGCGGGGGGATAAACACAGATACGCAGTATTTT CASSLTSGGINTDTQYF
TRBJ2-7 TRBV7-2 - TRBD1 TGTGCCAGCAGCCCCCGACAGGGGGAAGGTCGTTACGAGCAGTACTTC CASSPRQGEGRYEQYF
TRBJ2-4 TRBV11-2 - TRBD2 TGTGCCAGCAGCTCCTATTCCGGACTAGCGGGAGACGGAAACATTCAGTACTTC CASSSYSGLAGDGNIQYF
TRBJ2-2 TRBV7-9 - - TGTTCCAGCAGCTTTGTGATGTCAGCGAACACCGGGGAGCTGTTTTTT CSSSFVMSANTGELFF
TRBJ2-7 TRBV9 - TRBD1 TGTGCCAGCAGCGTAGGGGACAGGATAAACGAGCAGTACTTC CASSVGDRINEQYF
TRBJ2-1 TRBV5-3 - TRBD2 TGTGCCAGAAGCTTGGTGGCTAGCGGACACTCCTACAATGAGCAGTTCTTC CARSLVASGHSYNEQFF
TRBJ1-5 TRBV7-9 - TRBD1 TGTTCCACTTCCCCGGTGGACAGGGCCGATCAGCCCCAGCATTTT CSTSPVDRADQPQHF
TRBJ2-7 TRBV27 - TRBD1 TGTGCCAGCAGTTTAGCGATCGTCTCAAGGACAGGGGGCACCTACGAGCAGTACTTC CASSLAIVSRTGGTYEQYF
TRBJ1-4 TRBV7-8 - TRBD1 TGTGCCAGCAGCTTAGGCTCAGGGGGGATTGAAAAACTGTTTTTT CASSLGSGGIEKLFF
TRBJ2-7 TRBV27 - TRBD1 TGTGCCAGCAGTCCAAACGTACGGGACAGCCCCTACGAGCAGTACTTC CASSPNVRDSPYEQYF
TRBJ2-3 TRBV7-9 - TRBD2 TGTGCCAGCAGCTTAGGGTTGGTAGCGGGGGGGCTCAGAGATACGCAGTATTTT CASSLGLVAGGLRDTQYF
TRBJ1-2 TRBV6-5 - TRBD1 TGTGCCAGCAGTGGCGGGACAGGGGTCCAGGGTGGCTACACCTTC CASSGGTGVQGGYTF
TRBJ2-2 TRBV14 - TRBD1 TGTGCCAGCAGCCAACCGACAGGGGTGTTCGCCGGGGAGCTGTTTTTT CASSQPTGVFAGELFF
TRBJ2-7 TRBV30 few - TGTGCCTGGGAGACACGTTCCTACGAGCAGTACTTC CAWETRSYEQYF
TRBJ1-1 TRBV27 - TRBD1 TGTGCCAGCAGACGCCAACAGGGGGCGGTCTCTGAAGCTTTCTTT CASRRQQGAVSEAFF
TRBJ1-2 TRBV18 - TRBD1 TGTGCCAGCTCGCCGGGACAGGGGGGCCTCTATGGCTACACCTTC CASSPGQGGLYGYTF
TRBJ2-7 TRBV7-2 - TRBD2 TGTGCCAGCACCTCTAGCGGGGGGTCTTACGAGCAGTACTTC CASTSSGGSYEQYF
TRBJ2-7 TRBV28 - - TGTGCCAGCAGTCCCTTGATAAAATCGGGCTACGAGCAGTACTTC CASSPLIKSGYEQYF
TRBJ1-1 TRBV19 - - TGTGCCAGTTATGGACAGTTCACTGAAGCTTTCTTT CASYGQFTEAFF
TRBJ2-3 TRBV19 - - TGTGCCAGTAGTATCAAACCGGGAATCCGCTTAGATACGCAGTATTTT CASSIKPGIRLDTQYF
TRBJ2-2 TRBV27 - - TGTGCCAGTCGCAAGGAGCCGCGAAGGTTCGGGGAGCTGTTTTTT CASRKEPRRFGELFF
TRBJ2-3 TRBV5-1 - TRBD2 TGCGCCAGCAGCACATCCGGGACGGGGGGTACAGATACGCAGTATTTT CASSTSGTGGTDTQYF
TRBJ2-2 TRBV29-1 - - TGCAGCGTTGTGAGGGCCACGAACACCGGGGAGCTGTTTTTT CSVVRATNTGELFF
TRBJ1-4 TRBV11-2 - TRBD1 TGTGCCAGCAGCTTACCGACAGGGGGCGGGCCCCGGGAAAAACTGTTTTTT CASSLPTGGGPREKLFF
TRBJ2-7 TRBV11-2 - - TGTGCCAGCAGCCACTACGAGCAGTACTTC CASSHYEQYF
TRBJ2-4 TRBV5-1 once TRBD1 TGCGCCAGCAGCATGGGAGGGACAGGGGGCGAGAACATTCAGTACTTC CASSMGGTGGENIQYF
TRBJ1-2 TRBV4-1 once TRBD1 TGCGCCAGCAGTCCTGAGGGACAGGGCTACTATGGCTACACCTTC CASSPEGQGYYGYTF
TRBJ2-1 TRBV7-9 - TRBD2 TGTGCCGAAGGGACTAGCGGGGGGGCCGACAATGAGCAGTTCTTC CAEGTSGGADNEQFF
TRBJ2-5 TRBV5-6 few TRBD2 TGTGCCAGCAGCTTGGGACTAGCGGTCTTGCAAGAGACCCAGTACTTC CASSLGLAVLQETQYF
TRBJ2-7 TRBV28 once - TGTGCCAGCAGTTTTTTAACAGGTTCCTACGAGCAGTACTTC CASSFLTGSYEQYF
TRBJ2-7 TRBV27 - TRBD2 TGTGCCAGCAGACTAGCGGGACAGCCACGGCTATACGAGCAGTACTTC CASRLAGQPRLYEQYF
TRBJ1-5 TRBV19 - - TGTGCCAGTTCAATCACAGAGGGGGGCAATCAGCCCCAGCATTTT CASSITEGGNQPQHF
TRBJ1-4 TRBV18 - TRBD1 TGTGCCAGCTCACTCACGACAGGGATGGCAACTAATGAAAAACTGTTTTTT CASSLTTGMATNEKLFF
TRBJ2-7 TRBV28 - TRBD1 TGTGCCAGCAGTCTCACAGGGGTCGAGCAGTACTTC CASSLTGVEQYF
TRBJ1-1 TRBV7-2 once - TGTGCCAGCAGCTTGTCTGTGAACACTGAAGCTTTCTTT CASSLSVNTEAFF
TRBJ1-1 TRBV5-1 - TRBD1 TGCGCCAGCAGCTTGGGGGACAGGATGAACACTGAAGCTTTCTTT CASSLGDRMNTEAFF